These 32 T cell receptor beta chains were all obtained from the same sample, sequenced in a study of blood T cell repertoires in COVID-19. Repertoires were generated with immunoSEQ multiplex PCR, while TCRdb's copy carries only in-frame clones and drops some. Of some 330,000 clones in the sample, around 87% were seen once. The sequenced sample consisted of PBMCs or T cells enriched from blood (not recorded which). These receptors were collected from a man aged 35 to 55 in a cohort exposed to, infected with or recovered from COVID-19 (not recorded which).

CDR3: CASSQEDRESGEQYF. In DNA form, the CDR3 reads TGTGCCAGCAGCCAAGAAGACCGGGAGTCGGGAGAGCAGTACTTC. V is TRBV3-1 (or the pseudogene TRBV3-2) and J is TRBJ2-7, with D possibly TRBD2 on 6 matching bases. The V end was cut by 0 bases, the J end by 7 bases, with 16 bases between. This CDR3 has 15 residues. Germline CDR1 and CDR2: LGHDT and YNNKEL (reference sequence).

The chain recombines TRBV5-1 with TRBJ2-1; 12 nucleotides agree with TRBD2. The V and J ends lost 5 bases and 12 bases, in that order; junction bases with no gene match: 12. This CDR3 has 15 residues. Germline loops: CDR1 SGHRS, CDR2 YFSETQ. This chain's CDR3 is CASRTGLAGLGGQFF. The DNA for the CDR3 is TGCGCCAGCAGAACCGGACTAGCGGGGTTAGGTGGGCAGTTCTTC.

This clone turned up a few times. V is TRBV30 and J is TRBJ2-7; 8 nucleotides align to TRBD2. This CDR3 is built from 13 residues. After removal of 0 bases from V and 6 bases from J, the junction contained 4 bases not matched to a gene. Germline loops: CDR1 GTSNPN, CDR2 SVGIG (reference sequence). CDR3 DNA sequence: TGTGCCTGGAGTGTGGCGAGCGGGAGCGAGCAGTACTTC. It translates to CAWSVASGSEQYF.

The chain employs TRBV6-2 or TRBV6-3 and TRBJ2-3, with 7 bases identical to TRBD2. Trimming cost V 2 bases and J 5 bases; bases outside gene matches: 7. The germline V gene encodes CDR1 MNHEY and CDR2 SVGEGT. The CDR3 runs 15 residues. CDR3 in DNA: TGTGCCAGCAGTTACCAGCGGGATCCAAAAGATACGCAGTATTTT. Translating gives CASSYQRDPKDTQYF.

The CDR3 DNA reads TGTGCCAGTAGTAATACAGGTTCTCGGACCCCTCAAGAGACCCAGTACTTC. Translated: CASSNTGSRTPQETQYF. This rearrangement joins TRBV19 to TRBJ2-5, with a possible D match to TRBD1 (5 bases). Trimming took off 4 bases at V and 2 bases at J, with 20 bases between the two ends. Germline values: CDR1 LNHDA, CDR2 SQIVND (reference sequence). The CDR3 runs 17 residues. Based on the CDR3 plus reference TRBV19 and TRBJ2-5, the full variable domain is DGGITQSPKYLFRKEGQNVTLSCEQNLNHDAMYWYRQDPGQGLRLIYYSQIVNDFQKGDIAEGYSVSREKKESFPLTVTSAQKNPTAFYLCASSNTGSRTPQETQYFGPGTRLLVL.

The rearrangement joins TRBV27 to TRBJ2-7, with unresolved D. This CDR3 region has 13 residues. Germline lookup yields CDR1 MNHEY and CDR2 SMNVEV (reference sequence). Trimming took off 4 bases at V and 5 bases at J, with 12 bases between the two ends. The CDR3 region has the DNA TGTGCCAGCAGTTGGAACACTAAGGACGAGCAGTACTTC. Translating it yields CASSWNTKDEQYF.

The V gene is TRBV6-5, the J gene TRBJ2-1; D is possibly TRBD2 (5 bases). This CDR3 comprises 13 residues. The V gene lost 5 bases and the J gene lost 7 bases, with 12 bases spanning the gap. CDR1 and CDR2 from the germline V gene are MNHEY and SVGAGI. DNA of the CDR3: TGTGCCAGCAGTCGCTCCCGGGGTAATGAGCAGTTCTTC. The encoded protein is CASSRSRGNEQFF.

This chain links TRBV5-1 with TRBJ2-2, with a weak D call TRBD2 (5 bases). From germline, CDR1 is SGHRS and CDR2 YFSETQ. The ends were cut back, 0 bases at V and 0 bases at J, with 12 bases in the middle. The CDR3 is 17 amino acids. CDR3 loop: CASSLAFGVSNTGELFF. The CDR3, as DNA: TGCGCCAGCAGCTTGGCCTTCGGGGTTTCGAACACCGGGGAGCTGTTTTTT.

The chain employs TRBV6-1 and TRBJ2-7, with 7 bases matching TRBD1. Looked up from germline, CDR1 is MNHNS and CDR2 is SASEGT. V shed 2 bases, J shed 1 base, and the junction held 2 bases outside the gene matches. The CDR3 totals 14 residues. The CDR3 sequence is CASSERDRSYEQYF. The CDR3 coding sequence is TGTGCCAGCAGTGAAAGGGACAGATCCTACGAGCAGTACTTC.

The rearrangement links TRBV19 to TRBJ2-7, with TRBD1 matching over 8 bases. V lost 2 bases to trimming and J lost 0 bases; unmatched junction nucleotides: 3. This CDR3 region has 15 residues. Germline V gene data show CDR1 as LNHDA and CDR2 as SQIVND (reference sequence). The CDR3 sequence is CASSISGQASYEQYF. The CDR3 DNA follows: TGTGCCAGTAGTATATCGGGACAGGCCTCCTACGAGCAGTACTTC. Looking up the rest from reference TRBV19 and TRBJ2-7 gives the full variable domain: DGGITQSPKYLFRKEGQNVTLSCEQNLNHDAMYWYRQDPGQGLRLIYYSQIVNDFQKGDIAEGYSVSREKKESFPLTVTSAQKNPTAFYLCASSISGQASYEQYFGPGTRLTVT.

V and J are TRBV7-2 and TRBJ2-3; D possibly corresponds to TRBD2 (6 bases). The CDR3 contains 15 residues. Germline V gene lookup returns CDR1 SGHTA and CDR2 FQGNSA. V was cut by 5 bases and J by 3 bases, with 15 bases left in between. CDR3 in amino acids: CASSLDFGGTDTQYF. CDR3 in DNA: TGTGCCAGCAGCCTAGACTTTGGGGGGACAGATACGCAGTATTTT.

The chain joins TRBV7-3 to TRBJ1-1; D possibly corresponds to TRBD1 (5 bases). Per the germline V gene, CDR1 is SGHTA and CDR2 is FQGTGA. Trimming left V 2 bases short and J 0 bases short, with 13 bases between. CDR3 length: 16 amino acids. The CDR3 protein is CASSLRGSPLNTEAFF. Here the CDR3 DNA reads TGTGCCAGCAGCTTACGGGGGTCCCCTTTGAACACTGAAGCTTTCTTT.

The rearrangement links TRBV7-6 to TRBJ2-2; 9 bases are shared with TRBD2. V was pared by 1 base and J by 1 base, with 10 bases of the junction left unmatched. Germline CDR1 SGHVS, CDR2 FNYEAQ. The CDR3 loop spans 19 amino acids. The chain's CDR3 is CASSLEAGGGHRNTGELFF. DNA for the CDR3: TGTGCCAGCAGCTTAGAAGCGGGAGGCGGTCACAGGAACACCGGGGAGCTGTTTTTT.

The chain uses TRBV30 and TRBJ1-2; 9 nucleotides align to TRBD1. The CDR3 is made up of 15 amino acids. Per germline, CDR1 GTSNPN and CDR2 SVGIG (reference sequence). Trimming at V came to 4 bases and at J to 4 bases, leaving 10 bases not matched to a gene. The DNA for the CDR3 is TGTGCCTGGACCGGGGCCTCGACAGGGGGCTATGGCTACACCTTC. Amino acid sequence: CAWTGASTGGYGYTF.

The V gene is TRBV10-2, the J gene TRBJ2-5; 10 bases line up with TRBD2. Trimming took 8 bases from V and 5 from J; bases not matched to a gene: 8. Germline CDR1 WSHSY, CDR2 SAAADI. The CDR3 covers 14 residues. CDR3 nucleotide sequence: TGCGCCAGCCGAGCGGGAGGGGTGGGGGAGACCCAGTACTTC. It encodes CASRAGGVGETQYF.

This clone appeared a single time. The V and J genes are TRBV29-1 and TRBJ2-3; 9 bases agree with TRBD2. V was clipped by 8 bases and J by 0 bases; unmatched bases: 9. Germline lookup yields CDR1 SQVTM and CDR2 ANQGSEA. The CDR3 consists of 15 residues. The CDR3 loop is CSLTGSGSSTDTQYF. CDR3 bases: TGCAGCCTGACTGGTAGCGGGAGTAGCACAGATACGCAGTATTTT.

The chain recombines TRBV5-1 with TRBJ2-7, with 9 bases matching TRBD1. The CDR3 spans 12 residues. The junction had 3 bases not matched to a gene; V was cut back by 6 bases and J by 5 bases. The germline V gene encodes CDR1 SGHRS and CDR2 YFSETQ. CDR3 DNA sequence: TGCGCCAGCACCCGGGACAGGGACGAGCAGTACTTC. Translation: CASTRDRDEQYF.

This rearrangement joins TRBV7-8 to TRBJ2-1; unclear D gene. The CDR3 has 12 amino acids. Per germline, CDR1 SGHVS and CDR2 FQNEAQ. Trimming shortened V by 4 bases and J by 7 bases, and 8 bases separated the two germline ends. Here the CDR3 reads CASSSHSNEQFF. CDR3 DNA: TGTGCCAGCAGCTCTCACTCGAATGAGCAGTTCTTC.

The V gene is TRBV7-7, the J gene TRBJ2-7, with 13 bases fitting TRBD2. CDR3 size: 17 residues. CDR1 and CDR2 from the germline V gene are SSHAT and FNYEAQ (reference sequence). Losses at the gene ends were 0 bases for V and 4 bases for J; bases not matched to a gene: 6. This CDR3 reads CASSLAGLAGARYEQYF. CDR3 DNA sequence: TGTGCCAGCAGCTTAGCAGGACTAGCGGGAGCCAGATACGAGCAGTACTTC.

The V and J genes are TRBV6-2 or TRBV6-3 and TRBJ2-3; TRBD2 might be the D (6 bases). Trimming removed 0 bases at V and 6 bases at J, with 10 bases between. Germline-derived CDR1 and CDR2 are MNHEY and SVGEGT. The CDR3 runs to 14 residues. DNA for the CDR3: TGTGCCAGCAGTTACTCCGGGACTTCCGATACGCAGTATTTT. It specifies CASSYSGTSDTQYF.

This chain uses TRBV5-1 with TRBJ2-7; TRBD2 matches at 13 bases. This CDR3 comprises 16 residues. V shed 4 bases, J shed 5 bases, and the junction held 9 bases outside the gene matches. Looked up from germline, CDR1 is SGHRS and CDR2 is YFSETQ. CDR3 nucleotide sequence: TGCGCCAGCAGCATCCAACTAGCGGGAGGGGGGAACGAGCAGTACTTC. It encodes CASSIQLAGGGNEQYF. Based on the CDR3 plus reference TRBV5-1 and TRBJ2-7, the full variable domain is KAGVTQTPRYLIKTRGQQVTLSCSPISGHRSVSWYQQTPGQGLQFLFEYFSETQRNKGNFPGRFSGRQFSNSRSEMNVSTLELGDSALYLCASSIQLAGGGNEQYFGPGTRLTVT.

The chain is built from TRBV7-9 and TRBJ1-1; D is unclear. The CDR3 has 14 residues. CDR1 SEHNR and CDR2 FQNEAQ come from the germline V gene (reference sequence). The ends were cut back, 1 base at V and 4 bases at J, with 10 bases in the middle. The CDR3, as DNA: TGTGCCAGCAGCTTAGGAGGGTGGGGCACTGAAGCTTTCTTT. This translates into CASSLGGWGTEAFF.

The chain employs TRBV10-3 and TRBJ1-1, with 10 bases lining up with TRBD1. V lost 3 bases, J lost 6 bases, and 4 bases stayed unmatched. Germline CDR1 and CDR2: ENHRY and SYGVKD. The CDR3 has 14 amino acids. CDR3 residues: CAISDFGQGAEAFF. In DNA form, the CDR3 reads TGTGCCATCAGTGATTTTGGACAGGGGGCTGAAGCTTTCTTT.

This chain links TRBV7-9 with TRBJ1-2, with a tentative D call TRBD1 (6 bases). Germline V gene lookup returns CDR1 SEHNR and CDR2 FQNEAQ (reference sequence). Between the trimmed V and J ends, which lost 5 bases and 7 bases, there was a span of 17 bases. The CDR3 consists of 14 residues. CDR3 amino acids: CASSETGKSLGYTF. The CDR3 DNA follows: TGTGCCAGCAGCGAAACAGGGAAGTCGCTTGGCTACACCTTC.

The gene calls are TRBV10-2 and TRBJ2-1; the match to TRBD2 covers 9 bases. This CDR3 is built from 14 residues. Germline loops: CDR1 WSHSY, CDR2 SAAADI. The J segment lost 6 bases and the V segment lost 7 bases, leaving 7 bases of the junction unmatched. The CDR3, as DNA: TGCGCCAGCACGCTGACTAGCGGACCCAATGAGCAGTTCTTC. Protein sequence: CASTLTSGPNEQFF.

The J gene is TRBJ1-2, the V gene TRBV15, with 8 bases lining up with TRBD1. J lost 7 bases, V lost 5 bases, and 3 bases had no gene match. This CDR3 has 12 amino acids. Germline lookup yields CDR1 LNHNV and CDR2 YYDKDF (reference sequence). The chain's CDR3 is CATSGQGVGYTF. The CDR3 DNA is TGTGCCACCAGCGGACAGGGTGTTGGCTACACCTTC.

The rearrangement joins TRBV5-4 to TRBJ2-1, with D unresolved. Trimming took 4 bases from V and 9 from J, leaving 14 bases between them. This CDR3 contains 13 residues. CDR1 SGHNT and CDR2 YYREEE come from the germline V gene (reference sequence). The DNA for the CDR3 is TGTGCCAGCAGCCTCGGTTCTGATGGTGAGCAGTTCTTC. Residues: CASSLGSDGEQFF.

The gene calls are TRBV7-2 and TRBJ2-3, with D perhaps matching TRBD2 (5 bases). CDR1 and CDR2 (germline): SGHTA, FQGNSA. This CDR3 has 13 residues. Trimming stripped 2 bases from V and 4 bases from J, with 7 bases between. CDR3 DNA: TGTGCCAGCAGCTTAATGCGGGCAGATACGCAGTATTTT. Protein: CASSLMRADTQYF.

With regard to this clone: At the DNA level, this CDR3 is encoded by other sequences in the same sample as well. The chain carries TRBV11-2 and TRBJ1-2; 7 positions match TRBD1. This CDR3 region has 14 residues. The germline CDR1 and CDR2 sequences are SGHAT and FQNNGV. V was clipped by 5 bases and J by 2 bases; unmatched bases: 5. The CDR3 region has the DNA TGTGCCAGCAGCCCCCGGACAGGAAACTATGGCTACACCTTC. Translated: CASSPRTGNYGYTF.

This chain joins TRBV21-1 and TRBJ1-1; the table gives TRBD1 as D, unverified against the DNA. TRBV21-1 is a known pseudogene. The CDR3 has 15 residues. The DNA for the CDR3 is TGTGCCAGCAGCAAACTCAGAAGATCGAACACTGAAGCTTTCTTT. As protein: CASSKLRRSNTEAFF.

The J gene is TRBJ2-3, the V gene TRBV23-1; D call uncertain. TRBV23-1 qualifies as an ORF whose function is uncertain. This CDR3 is 12 amino acids long. Trimming left V 4 bases short and J 7 bases short, with 9 bases between. CDR3 residues: CASSLPLHTQYF. CDR3 coding DNA: TGCGCCAGCAGTCTCCCCCTCCATACGCAGTATTTT.

This chain uses TRBV4-1 with TRBJ2-4, with D possibly TRBD2 on 5 matching bases. This CDR3 contains 14 residues. CDR1 and CDR2 (germline): MGHRA, YSYEKL. The ends were cut back, 6 bases at V and 8 bases at J, with 17 bases in the middle. CDR3 loop: CASSLGNPEDIQYF. The DNA for the CDR3 is TGCGCCAGCAGTCTCGGGAATCCCGAAGACATTCAGTACTTC.